The present entry profiles one T cell receptor beta chain with its context. What it binds is not known. This entry belongs to a study of T cells after yellow fever vaccination. Study-wide results and limits: Clonotypes found in both CD4 and CD8 compartments made up a small share.

The 5'RACE template-switching step produced TCR cDNA and added a universal primer site and UMIs. TCRdb redid the calling of the 5' RACE reads with MiXCR, one entry per CDR3 protein. The data contain roughly 520,000 distinct CDR3 sequences, just over 20% of them seen just once; the ten biggest clones take up approximately 15%. The length of the CDR3 is 15 residues. Trimming took 1 base from V and 5 from J, leaving 15 bases between them. Per germline, CDR1 SGHRS and CDR2 YFSETQ. The genes are TRBV5-1 and TRBJ1-1, with D unresolved. The sample in question was PBMCs, obtained roughly 20 days after the first yellow fever vaccination. The sequence was obtained from a man aged 18 to 35 who received the YFV17D yellow fever vaccine. This CDR3 is CASSLLVGSETEAFF. The CDR3, as DNA: TGCGCCAGCAGCTTGTTAGTAGGGAGTGAGACTGAAGCTTTCTTT.